These 17 T cell receptor beta chains were sequenced from one sample in a study of T cell repertoires in cytomegalovirus infection. These receptors are not linked to any known antigen. From the reads, TCRdb called clonotypes with MiXCR, one entry per CDR3 protein. Of some 700,000 distinct CDR3 sequences in the sample, about 33% were seen once. Sequences were derived from cultured PBMCs, sampled from culture after CMV antigen stimulation. Receptors were obtained from a human donor in good health (CMV status not recorded). Some clones in this sample may be carry-over from other donors' samples.

The sample holds one count of this clonotype. This chain connects TRBV6-2 or TRBV6-3 to TRBJ1-5; D possibly corresponds to TRBD1 (6 bases). The CDR3 extends over 15 amino acids. Trimming shortened V by 2 bases and J by 1 base, and 9 bases separated the two germline ends. The germline V gene encodes CDR1 MNHEY and CDR2 SVGEGT. The CDR3 nucleotides are TGTGCCAGCAGTTACACAGGGTCAAGCAATCAGCCCCAGCATTTT. The encoded protein is CASSYTGSSNQPQHF.

The chain employs TRBV20-1 and TRBJ2-1, with D possibly TRBD2 on 5 matching bases. This CDR3 region has 14 residues. The germline V gene has CDR1 DFQATT and CDR2 SNEGSKA (reference sequence). V was cut by 3 bases and J by 3 bases, with 12 bases left in between. CDR3 region: CSASSEVIYNEQFF. The CDR3 DNA reads as TGCAGTGCTAGTTCGGAGGTAATCTACAATGAGCAGTTCTTC.

The J gene is TRBJ2-5, the V gene TRBV7-6; D is possibly TRBD1 (5 bases). The germline V gene encodes CDR1 SGHVS and CDR2 FNYEAQ. Trimming took off 0 bases at V and 2 bases at J, with 7 bases between the two ends. The length of the CDR3 is 14 residues. CDR3 in amino acids: CASSLAQGQETQYF. The CDR3 DNA reads as TGTGCCAGCAGCTTAGCCCAGGGACAAGAGACCCAGTACTTC.

V usage is TRBV27 and J usage is TRBJ2-5; 10 positions match TRBD2. The V and J ends lost 6 bases and 6 bases, in that order; junction bases with no gene match: 7. Germline-derived CDR1 and CDR2 are MNHEY and SMNVEV (reference sequence). The length of the CDR3 is 14 residues. DNA for the CDR3: TGTGCCAGCAGACCTAGCGGGGGCGGGAAGACCCAGTACTTC. This sequence encodes CASRPSGGGKTQYF.

The chain uses TRBV19 and TRBJ1-6, with unresolved D. V lost 3 bases and J 9 bases, leaving 9 bases between the germline ends. The CDR3 is made up of 13 amino acids. Germline-derived CDR1 and CDR2 are LNHDA and SQIVND (reference sequence). CDR3 sequence (DNA): TGTGCCAGTAGTATCAGTATGGGTTCACCCCTCCACTTT. This codes for CASSISMGSPLHF.

This clonotype was observed a few times. The chain links TRBV9 to TRBJ2-1; 9 bases fit TRBD2. This CDR3 contains 13 residues. V was clipped by 0 bases and J by 16 bases; unmatched bases: 8. The V gene's germline CDR1 is SGDLS and CDR2 YYNGEE. The chain's CDR3 is CASSVAAGGAPFF. CDR3 nucleotides: TGTGCCAGCAGCGTAGCAGCGGGAGGCGCCCCATTCTTC. The full variable domain, with the rest looked up from reference TRBV9 and TRBJ2-1, is DSGVTQTPKHLITATGQRVTLRCSPRSGDLSVYWYQQSLDQGLQFLIQYYNGEERAKGNILERFSAQQFPDLHSELNLSSLELGDSALYFCASSVAAGGAPFFGPGTRLTVL.

This clonotype appeared many times. The chain links TRBV6-1 to TRBJ2-5, with D perhaps TRBD1 or TRBD2 (5 bases each). Germline CDR1 reads MNHNS; CDR2 reads SASEGT. The CDR3 extends over 12 amino acids. Trimming stripped 8 bases from V and 1 base from J, with 8 bases between. CDR3: CASSGTQETQYF. CDR3 bases: TGTGCCAGCTCTGGGACCCAAGAGACCCAGTACTTC.

This clonotype was found a few times. The chain combines TRBV7-9 with TRBJ2-5; possible D gene TRBD2, 6 bases. This CDR3 has 13 amino acids. V was cut by 7 bases and J by 7 bases, with 16 bases left in between. Looked up from germline, CDR1 is SEHNR and CDR2 is FQNEAQ (reference sequence). The DNA of the CDR3 is TGTGCCAGCACCCTACCTAGCGAGGGGACCCAGTACTTC. This codes for CASTLPSEGTQYF.

This clonotype has just a few counts. The rearrangement links TRBV12-5 to TRBJ1-1; tentative D call: TRBD1 (5 bases). The V and J ends lost 7 bases and 1 base respectively, with 10 bases between them. The germline V gene encodes CDR1 LGHNT and CDR2 FRNRAP. The CDR3 length is 13 residues. This chain's CDR3 is CASAQRGNTEAFF. DNA of the CDR3: TGTGCTAGTGCCCAAAGGGGGAACACTGAAGCTTTCTTT.

This clonotype has only a few counts. Germline is not matched at one junction end, which may reflect a read error. V and J are TRBV11-2 and TRBJ2-1; a possible D gene is TRBD2 (7 bases). The germline CDR1 and CDR2 sequences are SGHAT and FQNNGV. This CDR3 comprises 12 residues. The CDR3 loop reads CASSLGAGATHF. CDR3 nucleotides: TGTGCCAGCAGCTTAGGGGCGGGGGCCACCCATTTC.

This chain links TRBV5-6 with TRBJ1-1, with 8 bases aligning to TRBD1. The CDR3 has 14 amino acids. The germline gives CDR1 SGHDT, CDR2 YYEEEE. V dropped 1 base and J dropped 7; count of bases not matched to a gene: 6. In DNA form, the CDR3 reads TGTGCCAGCAGCTTGCTCCCCGGGACAGGTGAAGCTTTCTTT. Protein product: CASSLLPGTGEAFF.

The V and J genes are TRBV5-1 and TRBJ2-5; 10 bases align to TRBD1. The CDR3 loop spans 15 amino acids. Per the germline V gene, CDR1 is SGHRS and CDR2 is YFSETQ. The ends lost 0 bases at V and 3 bases at J; junction bases unmatched: 2. The CDR3 reads CASSLVGTGEETQYF. The CDR3 coding sequence is TGCGCCAGCAGCTTGGTCGGGACAGGGGAAGAGACCCAGTACTTC.

This clonotype has more than one count but fewer than ten. This chain connects TRBV6-5 to TRBJ1-4; 12 bases match TRBD1. CDR1 and CDR2 (germline): MNHEY, SVGAGI. The trim removed 1 base at V and 5 bases at J, leaving 2 bases unmatched. The CDR3 has 16 residues. CDR3 region: CASSYLGQGANEKLFF. CDR3 coding DNA: TGTGCCAGCAGTTACTTGGGACAGGGGGCGAATGAAAAACTGTTTTTT.

The rearrangement links TRBV19 to TRBJ1-6; 10 bases are shared with TRBD1. From germline, CDR1 is LNHDA and CDR2 SQIVND (reference sequence). This CDR3 has 15 amino acids. V dropped 5 bases and J dropped 6; count of bases not matched to a gene: 4. This CDR3 is CASSSGQGGNSPLHF. The CDR3 nucleotides read TGTGCCAGTAGTTCCGGACAGGGGGGTAATTCACCCCTCCACTTT.

The chain carries TRBV20-1 and TRBJ1-3, with D possibly being TRBD1 (5 bases). There are 14 residues in the CDR3. Per germline, CDR1 DFQATT and CDR2 SNEGSKA (reference sequence). V was clipped by 6 bases and J by 0 bases, with 12 bases between them. CDR3 in amino acids: CSARDGSSGNTIYF. The CDR3 region has the DNA TGCAGTGCCCGGGACGGAAGCTCTGGAAACACCATATATTTT.

This clonotype was found a few times. The rearrangement links TRBV6-5 to TRBJ2-7; D gene uncertain. The CDR3 sequence is 16 residues long. Germline CDR1 reads MNHEY; CDR2 reads SVGAGI. The V end lost 0 bases, the J end lost 0 bases, and 12 bases lay between the germline ends. CDR3 protein: CASSYSGLRSSYEQYF. The CDR3 DNA is TGTGCCAGCAGTTACTCGGGCCTTAGGAGCTCCTACGAGCAGTACTTC.

This sequence joins TRBV12-3 or TRBV12-4 and TRBJ2-7; no reliable D call. This CDR3 region has 11 residues. The V end was cut by 6 bases, the J end by 4 bases, with 7 bases between. CDR3 sequence reads: CASSKRYEQYF. Here the CDR3 DNA reads TGTGCCAGCAGCAAGAGGTACGAGCAGTACTTC.